This entry describes one TCR beta chain. These data belong to a study of response to subunit inactivated influenza vaccine. TCRdb re-derived calls from the RT-PCR reads in MiXCR, one entry per CDR3 protein. The sample lists hundreds of thousands of distinct CDR3 sequences; 15% to 17% were seen once. The sample was PBMCs from blood, taken 12 days after vaccination. This receptor was obtained from a man between 50 and 59 years old who received an inactivated influenza vaccine.

This CDR3 is CASSWGIGQTYEQYF. CDR3 coding DNA: TGTGCCAGCAGCTGGGGAATCGGACAGACCTACGAGCAGTACTTC. The chain carries TRBV11-2 and TRBJ2-7; possible D gene TRBD1, 6 bases. V was pared by 4 bases and J by 2 bases, with 15 bases between. Germline assignment: CDR1 SGHAT and CDR2 FQNNGV. This CDR3 has 15 residues.